The rows below give T cell receptor beta chains drawn from one sample of a study of blood T cell repertoires in COVID-19. The repertoire was sequenced with immunoSEQ multiplex PCR; TCRdb's copy has only in-frame clones and lacks some. The sample holds around 150,000 clones, 77% seen once. Material for sequencing was peripheral blood. These receptors came from a woman aged 50 to 60 with active or convalescent COVID-19. Each CDR3 is given with its conserved first and last residue. The D gene is left open where the match is weak. Size is stated for part of the rows, as once, few or many counts, or as a class when the clone is expanded.

CASRRTTTNEKLFF TGTGCCAGCAGAAGGACAACAACTAATGAAAAACTGTTTTTT once . TRBJ1-4 TRBV6-5
CASSTPRAGGTYTDTQYF TGTGCCAGCAGTACCCCTCGAGCGGGAGGCACCTACACAGATACGCAGTATTTT . TRBD2 TRBJ2-3 TRBV6-2/TRBV6-3
CASSLASGGAGANVLTF TGTGCCAGCAGCTTGGCCTCTGGGGGGGCTGGGGCCAACGTCCTGACTTTC . TRBD2 TRBJ2-6 TRBV5-5
CASRTGGAGTEAFF TGTGCCAGCAGAACAGGGGGCGCGGGCACTGAAGCTTTCTTT once TRBD1 TRBJ1-1 TRBV2
CASSPVGRGTEAFF TGTGCCAGCAGCCCAGTGGGGAGGGGCACTGAAGCTTTCTTT few . TRBJ1-1 TRBV9
CASSQGWTAVYEQYF TGTGCCAGCAGCCAAGGATGGACAGCCGTCTACGAGCAGTACTTC . . TRBJ2-7 TRBV14
CASSLGRNEQFF TGTGCCAGCAGCTTAGGGAGGAATGAGCAGTTCTTC . . TRBJ2-1 TRBV5-4
CASSVWGPGNTIYF TGCGCCAGCAGCGTCTGGGGGCCGGGAAACACCATATATTTT . . TRBJ1-3 TRBV4-3
CASRPTGLGNQPQHF TGTGCCAGTAGGCCTACAGGGCTAGGCAATCAGCCCCAGCATTTT . . TRBJ1-5 TRBV19
CASVSGALSYEQYF TGTGCCAGCGTCTCAGGGGCCTTATCCTACGAGCAGTACTTC . . TRBJ2-7 TRBV7-8
CASSPVGRNTGELFF TGTGCCAGCAGCCCCGTAGGGAGGAACACCGGGGAGCTGTTTTTT . . TRBJ2-2 TRBV7-9
CASNDVRDRANNEQFF TGCGCCAGCAACGATGTCCGGGACAGGGCCAACAATGAGCAGTTCTTC . TRBD1 TRBJ2-1 TRBV5-1
CASSSGDRPRTDTQYF TGTGCCAGCAGCTCCGGCGACAGACCTCGCACAGATACGCAGTATTTT . . TRBJ2-3 TRBV11-1
CASTNILAGSYNEQFF TGTGCCAGTACCAATATACTAGCGGGGAGTTACAATGAGCAGTTCTTC . TRBD2 TRBJ2-1 TRBV19
CASSFAIATDTQYF TGTGCCAGCAGTTTCGCGATAGCCACAGATACGCAGTATTTT . . TRBJ2-3 TRBV27
CASSPSSWNSPLHF TGTGCCAGCAGCCCCTCAAGCTGGAATTCACCCCTCCACTTT many . TRBJ1-6 TRBV9
CASSYKSGQGSYENTEAFF TGCGCCAGCAGTTACAAGTCAGGACAGGGGTCCTACGAGAACACTGAAGCTTTCTTT . TRBD1 TRBJ1-1 TRBV5-1
CASSQIQSGNTIYF TGCGCCAGCAGCCAAATACAGAGCGGAAACACCATATATTTT . . TRBJ1-3 TRBV4-3
CASSWVEQGRQPQHF TGTGCCAGCAGTTGGGTGGAACAGGGGAGACAGCCCCAGCATTTT . TRBD1 TRBJ1-5 TRBV6-2/TRBV6-3
CASSGGADTQYF TGTGCCAGCTCAGGAGGCGCAGATACGCAGTATTTT . . TRBJ2-3 TRBV18
CASSYLQGGTYEQYF TGTGCCAGCAGTTATTTACAGGGGGGGACCTACGAGCAGTACTTC . . TRBJ2-7 TRBV6-2/TRBV6-3
CASSQLTGSGANVLTF TGCGCCAGCAGCCAACTTACAGGGAGTGGGGCCAACGTCCTGACTTTC . . TRBJ2-6 TRBV4-3
CASSPGTSGGAGQETQYF TGTGCCAGCAGCCCAGGGACTAGCGGGGGGGCGGGGCAAGAGACCCAGTACTTC . TRBD2 TRBJ2-5 TRBV7-2
CASSLYTGVNQPQHF TGTGCCAGCAGTTTATACACAGGGGTCAATCAGCCCCAGCATTTT . TRBD1 TRBJ1-5 TRBV28
CASSLSRDRTNTGELFF TGTGCCAGCAGCCTGTCCCGGGACAGGACTAACACCGGGGAGCTGTTTTTT . TRBD1 TRBJ2-2 TRBV7-2
CASSLALRTMGFF TGTGCCAGCAGTTTAGCGCTAAGGACTATGGGATTCTTC . . TRBJ2-1 TRBV12-3/TRBV12-4